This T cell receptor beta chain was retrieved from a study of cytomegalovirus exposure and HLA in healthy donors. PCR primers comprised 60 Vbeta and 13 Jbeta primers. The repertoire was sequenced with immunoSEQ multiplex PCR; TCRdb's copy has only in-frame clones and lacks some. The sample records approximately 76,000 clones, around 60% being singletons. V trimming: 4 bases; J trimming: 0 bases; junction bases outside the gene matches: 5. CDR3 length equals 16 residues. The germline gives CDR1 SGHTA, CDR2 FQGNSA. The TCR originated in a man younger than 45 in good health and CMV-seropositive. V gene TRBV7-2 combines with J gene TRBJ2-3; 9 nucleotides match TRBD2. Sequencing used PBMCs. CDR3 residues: CASSSGTSLSTDTQYF. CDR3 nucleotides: TGTGCCAGCAGCTCTGGGACTAGCCTAAGCACAGATACGCAGTATTTT.